Presented here are 32 T cell receptor beta chains from one specimen sequenced in a study of identical twins' blood T cells (dated by TCRdb to about 2013). The library was built by means of 5' RACE. The sequencing machine was an Illumina Genome Analyzer IIx. TCRdb cleaned the public reads at Q25 with fastp, built clones with MiXCR and kept in-frame beta chains. Each entry merges the rows of one CDR3 protein and shows their most common DNA and genes. For this sample there are hundreds of thousands of distinct CDR3 sequences; 28% appear just once. The top ten clonotypes cover 6.1% of the sample. Sequences were obtained from PBMCs. The receptor set was obtained from a woman between 18 and 55 years old in good health.

In this sample, this clonotype turned up a few times. The V call is TRBV20-1, the J call TRBJ2-1; TRBD1 agrees at 9 bases. Germline CDR1 DFQATT, CDR2 SNEGSKA (reference sequence). V lost 5 bases and J lost 7; bases outside the gene matches: 3. The CDR3 sequence is 12 residues long. CDR3 nucleotides: TGCAGTGCTTACAGGGGGCGGAATGAGCAGTTCTTC. Encoded protein: CSAYRGRNEQFF.

The V gene is TRBV19, the J gene TRBJ1-5; D possibly corresponds to TRBD1 (5 bases). Trimming shortened V by 5 bases and J by 2 bases, and 13 bases separated the two germline ends. The CDR3 length is 15 residues. Germline values: CDR1 LNHDA, CDR2 SQIVND (reference sequence). CDR3 DNA: TGTGCCAGTAGTCCTGACAGAGGGGGCAATCAGCCCCAGCATTTT. It encodes CASSPDRGGNQPQHF.

This clonotype has a handful of counts. The chain couples TRBV20-1 to TRBJ2-3, with D perhaps matching TRBD2 (6 bases). The germline CDR1 and CDR2 sequences are DFQATT and SNEGSKA (reference sequence). This CDR3 is built from 14 residues. V lost 3 bases and J lost 2, with 12 bases in between. CDR3: CSARDAGLTDTQYF. In DNA, the CDR3 is TGCAGTGCTAGGGACGCGGGGCTCACAGATACGCAGTATTTT.

This clonotype has just a few counts. This rearrangement joins TRBV19 to TRBJ2-1; D gene uncertain. This CDR3 comprises 13 residues. Germline loops: CDR1 LNHDA, CDR2 SQIVND (reference sequence). Trimming took off 1 base at V and 5 bases at J, with 6 bases between the two ends. The CDR3 loop reads CASSIVQDNEQFF. The CDR3 DNA sequence: TGTGCCAGTAGTATAGTACAAGACAATGAGCAGTTCTTC. The full variable domain, rest sourced from reference TRBV19 and TRBJ2-1, is DGGITQSPKYLFRKEGQNVTLSCEQNLNHDAMYWYRQDPGQGLRLIYYSQIVNDFQKGDIAEGYSVSREKKESFPLTVTSAQKNPTAFYLCASSIVQDNEQFFGPGTRLTVL.

The genes are TRBV19 and TRBJ2-3; the D is unclear. The CDR3 totals 17 residues. Trimming removed 3 bases from V and 3 bases from J, with 19 bases in between. The germline V gene has CDR1 LNHDA and CDR2 SQIVND (reference sequence). CDR3 sequence: CASSIRSDALETDTQYF. The CDR3 region has the DNA TGTGCCAGTAGTATCCGCTCGGACGCCCTTGAGACAGATACGCAGTATTTT.

This clonotype was picked up many times. This sequence joins TRBV20-1 and TRBJ2-1, with 8 bases identical to TRBD2. J lost 4 bases, V lost 3 bases, and 2 bases had no gene match. CDR3 length: 13 residues. Germline loops: CDR1 DFQATT, CDR2 SNEGSKA (reference sequence). The CDR3 nucleotides are TGCAGTGCTAGGACTAGCGAATACAATGAGCAGTTCTTC. This gives the protein CSARTSEYNEQFF.

This clonotype was observed a few times. This rearrangement joins TRBV20-1 to TRBJ1-3, with D hard to call. The CDR3 is made up of 14 amino acids. Per germline, CDR1 DFQATT and CDR2 SNEGSKA (reference sequence). V gave up 6 bases and J gave up 2 bases, with 14 bases separating them. As DNA, the CDR3 is TGCAGTGCCAAGGACCCCTCGCCTGGAAACACCATATATTTT. As protein: CSAKDPSPGNTIYF.

The chain combines TRBV6-6 with TRBJ1-6; no definite D call. V lost 7 bases to trimming and J lost 8 bases, with 12 bases between them. CDR1 and CDR2 (germline): MNHNY, SVGAGI (reference sequence). This CDR3 is built from 13 residues. For the CDR3, the DNA is TGTGCCAGCACCTACACGACGGATTCACCCCTCCACTTT. Translating gives CASTYTTDSPLHF.

This clonotype was seen only a few times. The chain uses TRBV20-1 and TRBJ1-2, with D unresolved. The CDR3 is 13 residues long. Germline CDR1 DFQATT, CDR2 SNEGSKA (reference sequence). V lost 2 bases and J 6 bases, leaving 13 bases between the germline ends. This chain's CDR3 is CSARSRFNDGYTF. CDR3 nucleotide sequence: TGCAGTGCTAGAAGCAGGTTCAACGATGGCTACACCTTC.

This clonotype was seen a few times. The rearrangement joins TRBV3-1 to TRBJ1-1; maybe TRBD1 (5 bases). Trimming shortened V by 3 bases and J by 4 bases, and 18 bases separated the two germline ends. The CDR3 is made up of 16 amino acids. CDR1 is LGHDT and CDR2 is YNNKEL in the germline V gene (reference sequence). The DNA for the CDR3 is TGTGCCAGCAGCCAGAGGGGCAAGGAAAGGGGCACTGAAGCTTTCTTT. Its protein product is CASSQRGKERGTEAFF.

The chain joins TRBV11-2 to TRBJ1-5; D is unclear. The V and J ends lost 4 bases and 3 bases respectively, with 10 bases between them. Germline assignment: CDR1 SGHAT and CDR2 FQNNGV. This CDR3 is 14 amino acids long. As DNA, the CDR3 is TGTGCCAGCAGCTCTACAGTATCCAATCAGCCCCAGCATTTT. It specifies CASSSTVSNQPQHF.

This clonotype was seen a handful of times. The CDR3 loop is CAIVDRPNGGYTF. The CDR3 bases are TGTGCCATCGTCGACAGGCCTAATGGCGGCTACACCTTC. The chain uses TRBV10-3 and TRBJ1-2, with a possible D match to TRBD1 (6 bases). V was pared by 8 bases and J by 8 bases, with 18 bases between. Germline-derived CDR1 and CDR2 are ENHRY and SYGVKD. The CDR3 length is 13 residues.

This chain connects TRBV7-2 to TRBJ1-2; D not resolved. CDR1 and CDR2 (germline): SGHTA, FQGNSA. V was cut by 0 bases and J by 5 bases, with 10 bases left in between. The CDR3 totals 14 residues. The CDR3 sequence is CASSLALSEYGYTF. The DNA for the CDR3 is TGTGCCAGCAGCTTAGCGCTATCAGAGTATGGCTACACCTTC.

The rearrangement joins TRBV7-8 to TRBJ2-1; maybe TRBD2 (5 bases). Germline V gene sequence: CDR1 SGHVS, CDR2 FQNEAQ. Deletions cut 2 bases from V and 8 bases from J, with 19 bases between. CDR3 size: 16 residues. CDR3 sequence: CASSLLAYILGDEQFF. CDR3 bases: TGTGCCAGCAGCTTATTAGCCTACATACTCGGGGATGAGCAGTTCTTC.

Regarding this clonotype: A clone one base away is much larger, so this may be a read error. The rearrangement joins TRBV12-5 to TRBJ2-7; possibly TRBD2 for D (5 bases). Per the germline V gene, CDR1 is LGHNT and CDR2 is FRNRAP. CDR3 length equals 16 residues. V was trimmed by 0 bases and J by 2 bases, leaving 14 bases between them. The CDR3: CASGLVTGMITYEQYF. The CDR3 DNA reads as TGTGCTAGTGGTTTGGTAACCGGGATGATCACCTACGAGCAGTACTTC.

This clonotype was seen only a few times. This sequence joins TRBV28 and TRBJ1-4; no definite D call. The CDR3 runs 15 residues. The ends were cut back, 6 bases at V and 7 bases at J, with 18 bases in the middle. Germline V gene data show CDR1 as MDHEN and CDR2 as SYDVKM. Written as DNA, the CDR3 is TGTGCCAGCAGAACGCCGGGGATTTCTGGTGAAAAACTGTTTTTT. It is translated as CASRTPGISGEKLFF. Looking up the rest from reference TRBV28 and TRBJ1-4 gives the full variable domain: DVKVTQSSRYLVKRTGEKVFLECVQDMDHENMFWYRQDPGLGLRLIYFSYDVKMKEKGDIPEGYSVSREKKERFSLILESASTNQTSMYLCASRTPGISGEKLFFGSGTQLSVL.

The J gene is TRBJ2-7, the V gene TRBV20-1; 12 bases fit TRBD2. In germline, CDR1 is DFQATT, CDR2 SNEGSKA (reference sequence). This CDR3 is 15 amino acids long. Trimming at V came to 6 bases and at J to 1 base, leaving 7 bases not matched to a gene. Here the CDR3 reads CSAATSGGSSYEQYF. In DNA, the CDR3 is TGCAGTGCCGCCACTAGCGGGGGGTCGTCCTACGAGCAGTACTTC.

The DNA of the CDR3 is TGTGCCAGCAGCTTAGGTTTCTCCGACACGCTGTTTTTT. As protein: CASSLGFSDTLFF. The V and J genes are TRBV11-2 and TRBJ1-4; unclear D gene. There are 13 residues in the CDR3. CDR1 SGHAT and CDR2 FQNNGV come from the germline V gene. Trimming removed 1 base at V and 14 bases at J, with 14 bases between.

This clonotype came up once. The chain recombines TRBV20-1 with TRBJ1-2; D might be TRBD1 (5 bases). This CDR3 has 17 amino acids. Trimming left V 0 bases short and J 3 bases short, with 20 bases between. Looked up from germline, CDR1 is DFQATT and CDR2 is SNEGSKA (reference sequence). CDR3 amino acids: CSARDMAGKSSYYGYTF. The CDR3 DNA reads TGCAGTGCTAGAGATATGGCAGGGAAAAGCTCCTACTATGGCTACACCTTC.

The chain's CDR3 is CSALEEEQFF. Here the CDR3 DNA reads TGCAGTGCTCTCGAAGAAGAGCAGTTCTTC. The chain carries TRBV20-1 and TRBJ2-1, with no clear D. The CDR3 length is 10 residues. With 5 bases removed from V and 10 bases from J, the gap between germline ends came to 9 bases. Germline CDR1 and CDR2: DFQATT and SNEGSKA (reference sequence).

V usage is TRBV5-1 and J usage is TRBJ1-1; the D is unclear. V lost 0 bases and J lost 8, with 11 bases in between. The CDR3 sequence is 13 residues long. Germline CDR1 and CDR2: SGHRS and YFSETQ. The CDR3 region has the DNA TGCGCCAGCAGCTTGGTTGTAAGATCCGAAGCTTTCTTT. It encodes CASSLVVRSEAFF.

This clonotype showed up just a few times. V usage is TRBV7-9 and J usage is TRBJ1-5, with a tentative D call TRBD1 (5 bases). V dropped 1 base and J dropped 0 bases, with 13 bases sitting between them. CDR1 is SEHNR, CDR2 FQNEAQ, per germline (reference sequence). CDR3 length: 17 residues. CDR3 sequence reads: CASSLGSKGSSNQPQHF. DNA for the CDR3: TGTGCCAGCAGCTTAGGCTCCAAGGGGAGTAGCAATCAGCCCCAGCATTTT.

V is TRBV29-1 and J is TRBJ1-1, with TRBD1 as a possible D gene (5 bases). This CDR3 contains 14 residues. Germline CDR1 and CDR2: SQVTM and ANQGSEA. Trimming left V 5 bases short and J 2 bases short, with 15 bases between. The CDR3 here is CSVHIIRANTEAFF. The CDR3 DNA follows: TGCAGCGTTCACATAATCAGGGCTAACACTGAAGCTTTCTTT.

Only a few counts were recorded for this clonotype. At one boundary the junction diverges from the germline segment, which might be a read error. The rearrangement uses TRBV28 and TRBJ1-1; D not certain. The CDR3 is 14 amino acids. The germline V gene has CDR1 MDHEN and CDR2 SYDVKM. CDR3 sequence reads: CVSSLLTRDTEAFF. DNA of the CDR3: TGTGTCAGCAGTTTACTTACCCGAGACACTGAAGCTTTCTTT.

This clonotype was recorded once. This may be a read error: a much more frequent sequence differs by one nucleotide. This is likely a read error, given that the CDR3 carries no conserved phenylalanine or tryptophan at its end. The chain is built from TRBV6-5 and TRBJ1-2; D is undetermined. The length of the CDR3 is 13 residues. Germline CDR1 reads MNHEY; CDR2 reads SVGAGI. V lost 3 bases and J 3 bases, leaving 8 bases between the germline ends. CDR3 amino acids: CASSYTGYYGYTS. The CDR3 DNA reads TGTGCCAGCAGTTATACGGGGTACTATGGCTACACCTCC.

There are a few counts of this clonotype. The chain couples TRBV20-1 to TRBJ1-1; 9 nucleotides line up with TRBD1. The CDR3 length is 13 residues. Trimming at V came to 8 bases and at J to 0 bases, leaving 4 bases not matched to a gene. Germline V gene data show CDR1 as DFQATT and CDR2 as SNEGSKA (reference sequence). CDR3: CSTQGAMNTEAFF. CDR3 coding DNA: TGCAGTACACAGGGGGCGATGAACACTGAAGCTTTCTTT.

This clonotype was counted many times. The chain combines TRBV6-6 with TRBJ1-2, with D tentatively TRBD1 (6 bases). The CDR3 contains 12 residues. V lost 8 bases to trimming and J lost 1 base, with 8 bases between them. Germline CDR1 is MNHNY and CDR2 is SVGAGI (reference sequence). CDR3 in DNA: TGTGCCAGCGCAGGGGATAACTATGGCTACACCTTC. Its protein is CASAGDNYGYTF.

Comment on this clonotype: A read error may explain this, as a much larger clone is one base away. Here the CDR3 reads CSALSNGRAGNEQFF. The DNA of the CDR3 is TGCAGTGCCCTTAGTAACGGGAGGGCCGGCAATGAGCAGTTCTTC. The chain has TRBV20-1 and TRBJ2-1, with 8 nucleotides matching TRBD2. The ends lost 6 bases at V and 6 bases at J; junction bases unmatched: 13. The CDR3 sequence is 15 residues long. Per germline, CDR1 DFQATT and CDR2 SNEGSKA (reference sequence).

This clonotype was detected a few times. The genes are TRBV20-1 and TRBJ1-2; possibly TRBD1 for D (5 bases). V dropped 5 bases and J dropped 6 bases, with 16 bases sitting between them. This CDR3 contains 13 residues. Germline V gives CDR1 DFQATT, CDR2 SNEGSKA (reference sequence). The CDR3 coding sequence is TGCAGTGCTCACCAGGGTATCGGGGATGGCTACACCTTC. Its protein is CSAHQGIGDGYTF.

The V gene is TRBV13, the J gene TRBJ1-3; D is unresolved. The CDR3 sequence is 14 residues long. Germline CDR1 PRHDT, CDR2 FYEKMQ (reference sequence). V lost 2 bases and J lost 4, with 9 bases in between. In nucleotides, the CDR3 is TGTGCCAGCAGCTTATCATTGCCCGGAAACACCATATATTTT. It specifies CASSLSLPGNTIYF.

The gene calls are TRBV4-3 and TRBJ1-2; D call uncertain. V was pared by 0 bases and J by 8 bases, with 13 bases between. Germline V gene data show CDR1 as LGHNA and CDR2 as YSLEER. The CDR3 has 14 residues. Written as DNA, the CDR3 is TGCGCCAGCAGCCAAGAAATCTCGCTGCCCGGCTACACCTTC. This sequence encodes CASSQEISLPGYTF.

This clonotype was seen ten or more times. The rearrangement links TRBV12-3 or TRBV12-4 to TRBJ1-5; D not certain. Between the trimmed V and J ends, which lost 5 bases and 4 bases, there was a span of 6 bases. This CDR3 comprises 12 residues. CDR3 DNA sequence: TGTGCCAGCAGTCAGTTGAATCAGCCCCAGCATTTT. Amino acids: CASSQLNQPQHF.